A single sample gave rise to the 25 T cell receptor beta chains below, sequenced in a study of blood T cell repertoires in COVID-19. TCRdb's table, derived via immunoSEQ multiplex PCR, lists solely in-frame clones and lacks some. There are 70,000 to 95,000 clones in the sample; 60% to 80% occur only once, and roughly a third lies in the top ten. Material for sequencing was peripheral blood. The receptors were sampled from a man in his sixties with COVID-19, enrolled during active disease.

The chain recombines TRBV6-5 with TRBJ1-1, with a weak D call TRBD1 (5 bases). Germline V lookup: CDR1 MNHEY, CDR2 SVGAGI. Trimming took 8 bases from V and 5 from J, leaving 15 bases between them. The CDR3 spans 13 residues. CDR3 sequence: CASHSREGTEAFF. As DNA, the CDR3 is TGTGCCAGCCACTCGAGGGAGGGGACTGAAGCTTTCTTT.

Only a few counts were recorded for this clone. V and J are TRBV18 and TRBJ2-2, with D maybe TRBD1 (6 bases). This CDR3 spans 15 amino acids. Germline lookup yields CDR1 KGHSH and CDR2 LQKENI. The V end was cut by 6 bases, the J end by 4 bases, with 15 bases between. The CDR3 coding sequence is TGTGCCAGCTCCCCGATGGGGGCTGGCACCGGGGAGCTGTTTTTT. It is translated as CASSPMGAGTGELFF.

This clone showed up just once. This sequence joins TRBV28 and TRBJ2-7; 7 bases are a match to TRBD2. The CDR3 has 15 residues. V trimming: 5 bases; J trimming: 0 bases; junction bases outside the gene matches: 7. Germline V gene data show CDR1 as MDHEN and CDR2 as SYDVKM. CDR3 loop: CASSGGAGHSYEQYF. The DNA of the CDR3 is TGTGCCAGCAGTGGGGGAGCGGGGCACTCCTACGAGCAGTACTTC.

The chain carries TRBV30 and TRBJ2-2; D gene ambiguous. The germline V gene encodes CDR1 GTSNPN and CDR2 SVGIG (reference sequence). Deletions cut 2 bases from V and 8 bases from J, with 9 bases between. The CDR3 runs to 12 residues. The CDR3, as DNA: TGTGCCTGGAGTCTCCCCTCTGGGGAGCTGTTTTTT. It is translated as CAWSLPSGELFF.

The genes are TRBV4-1 and TRBJ1-3; tentatively, D is TRBD1 (5 bases). V dropped 4 bases and J dropped 4 bases, with 11 bases sitting between them. The CDR3 runs to 14 residues. CDR1 MGHRA and CDR2 YSYEKL come from the germline V gene. CDR3 sequence (DNA): TGCGCCAGCAGCCGCGGGGGAGACGGAAACACCATATATTTT. This codes for CASSRGGDGNTIYF.

This chain joins TRBV5-1 and TRBJ2-1; 8 bases match TRBD2. This CDR3 has 15 residues. V gave up 4 bases and J gave up 1 base; unmatched junction bases: 4. Germline V lookup: CDR1 SGHRS, CDR2 YFSETQ. The CDR3 sequence is CASSQASGSYNEQFF. The CDR3 nucleotides are TGCGCCAGCAGCCAAGCTAGCGGGTCCTACAATGAGCAGTTCTTC.

This clone was seen a few times. This sequence joins TRBV3-1 (or the pseudogene TRBV3-2) and TRBJ1-3, with D unresolved. The ends were cut back, 3 bases at V and 5 bases at J, with 14 bases in the middle. The CDR3 has 15 residues. CDR1 is LGHDT and CDR2 is YNNKEL in the germline V gene (reference sequence). The CDR3: CASSQMPLERNTIYF. The CDR3 DNA sequence: TGTGCCAGCAGCCAGATGCCTCTAGAAAGAAACACCATATATTTT.

The chain is built from TRBV7-8 and TRBJ2-5, with D possibly being TRBD2 (6 bases). Trimming removed 4 bases at V and 1 base at J, with 7 bases between. In germline, CDR1 is SGHVS, CDR2 FQNEAQ. The CDR3 has 13 amino acids. The DNA of the CDR3 is TGTGCCAGCAGCTCGGGACTCCAAGAGACCCAGTACTTC. This codes for CASSSGLQETQYF.

This clone was seen at least ten times. The chain links TRBV27 to TRBJ2-2; possibly TRBD1 for D (5 bases). V lost 6 bases, J lost 8 bases, and 7 bases lay in between. Per germline, CDR1 MNHEY and CDR2 SMNVEV (reference sequence). This CDR3 is 11 amino acids long. The CDR3 DNA sequence: TGTGCCAGCAGAACAGGAGGGGAGCTGTTTTTT. This gives the protein CASRTGGELFF.

The V gene is TRBV18, the J gene TRBJ2-1; 8 bases are a match to TRBD2. The CDR3 covers 15 residues. Losses at the gene ends were 5 bases for V and 4 bases for J; bases not matched to a gene: 7. The germline V gene encodes CDR1 KGHSH and CDR2 LQKENI. The CDR3 DNA sequence: TGTGCCAGCTCAGTTACTAGCGGAGAATACAATGAGCAGTTCTTC. Its translation is CASSVTSGEYNEQFF.

A few counts support this clone. The rearrangement joins TRBV9 to TRBJ1-2; D uncertain. The ends were cut back, 3 bases at V and 4 bases at J, with 7 bases in the middle. The CDR3 consists of 12 residues. Germline loops: CDR1 SGDLS, CDR2 YYNGEE. CDR3 DNA sequence: TGTGCCAGCAGCGGGCCAGGCTATGGCTACACCTTC. This gives the protein CASSGPGYGYTF.

This chain joins TRBV7-2 and TRBJ1-4; D call uncertain. The V gene's germline CDR1 is SGHTA and CDR2 FQGNSA. The CDR3 is 15 amino acids. V lost 1 base to trimming and J lost 7 bases, with 13 bases between them. The CDR3 sequence: CASSLGPTRPEKLFF. In DNA form, the CDR3 reads TGTGCCAGCAGCTTAGGACCCACGCGGCCTGAAAAACTGTTTTTT.

The chain carries TRBV11-3 and TRBJ2-3; TRBD2 matches 8 bases. Germline CDR1 SGHNT, CDR2 YENEEA. Trimming at V came to 5 bases and at J to 3 bases, leaving 16 bases not matched to a gene. The CDR3 totals 18 residues. The DNA for the CDR3 is TGTGCCAGCAGCGGTGGTAGGACTCAAGCGGGAGAGACAGATACGCAGTATTTT. Residues: CASSGGRTQAGETDTQYF.

The CDR3 loop is CASSLERLAGVSESYNEQFF. CDR3 sequence (DNA): TGTGCCAGCAGCTTAGAACGATTAGCGGGAGTATCGGAATCCTACAATGAGCAGTTCTTC. The gene calls are TRBV11-3 and TRBJ2-1, with 9 bases identical to TRBD2. Germline loops: CDR1 SGHNT, CDR2 YENEEA. J was trimmed by 1 base and V by 0 bases; bases with no gene match: 13. The CDR3 extends over 20 amino acids.

The rearrangement links TRBV27 to TRBJ2-1; unclear D gene. The CDR3 has 11 residues. Germline CDR1 MNHEY, CDR2 SMNVEV (reference sequence). Trimming removed 8 bases at V and 6 bases at J, with 8 bases between. CDR3 nucleotide sequence: TGTGCCAGCGCGAACAGCAATGAGCAGTTCTTC. Encoded protein: CASANSNEQFF.

This clone was picked up a small number of times. The DNA for the CDR3 is TGTGCCAGCAGCCGGACAGGGTTAGATCAGCCCCAGCATTTT. Protein: CASSRTGLDQPQHF. The chain combines TRBV11-2 with TRBJ1-5, with 8 positions matching TRBD1. V lost 5 bases to trimming and J lost 5 bases; unmatched junction nucleotides: 5. In germline, CDR1 is SGHAT, CDR2 FQNNGV. The CDR3 consists of 14 residues.

The V call is TRBV5-5, the J call TRBJ2-7, with 8 bases aligning to TRBD2. After removal of 2 bases from V and 5 bases from J, the junction contained 6 bases not matched to a gene. The CDR3 runs 14 residues. Germline V gives CDR1 SGHKS, CDR2 YYEKEE (reference sequence). CDR3 bases: TGTGCCAGCAGCTTAGATAGCGGGAAGAACGAGCAGTACTTC. It codes for CASSLDSGKNEQYF. The whole variable domain, filled in from reference TRBV5-5 and TRBJ2-7, reads DAGVTQSPTHLIKTRGQQVTLRCSPISGHKSVSWYQQVLGQGPQFIFQYYEKEERGRGNFPDRFSARQFPNYSSELNVNALLLGDSALYLCASSLDSGKNEQYFGPGTRLTVT.

V usage is TRBV5-8 and J usage is TRBJ2-7, with D perhaps matching TRBD2 (6 bases). The CDR3 totals 15 residues. V shed 2 bases and J shed 4 bases, with 16 bases lying between them. CDR1 is SGHTS, CDR2 YDEGEE, per germline. The CDR3 DNA reads TGTGCCAGCAGCTTTGGCGGGAATAAGGGATACGAGCAGTACTTC. It specifies CASSFGGNKGYEQYF.

The rearrangement joins TRBV14 to TRBJ2-3; perhaps TRBD2 as D (6 bases). Per the germline V gene, CDR1 is SGHDN and CDR2 is FVKESK. Trimming removed 7 bases from V and 2 bases from J, with 19 bases in between. The CDR3 runs 16 residues. The CDR3 coding sequence is TGTGCCAGCACCAAATTTGGCCAGCGGGCCACAGATACGCAGTATTTT. It specifies CASTKFGQRATDTQYF.

The chain couples TRBV7-9 to TRBJ2-7; perhaps TRBD2 as D (6 bases). Germline CDR1 and CDR2: SEHNR and FQNEAQ (reference sequence). The CDR3 totals 16 residues. V gave up 5 bases and J gave up 2 bases, with 19 bases separating them. The CDR3: CASSRGGGRTTYEQYF. The CDR3 DNA sequence: TGTGCCAGCAGCCGAGGTGGTGGGAGGACCACCTACGAGCAGTACTTC.

This chain connects TRBV20-1 to TRBJ1-3; TRBD1 might be the D (6 bases). The CDR3 spans 12 residues. The germline V gene encodes CDR1 DFQATT and CDR2 SNEGSKA (reference sequence). With 3 bases removed from V and 10 bases from J, the gap between germline ends came to 13 bases. CDR3 nucleotides: TGCAGTGCTAGTGGACAGCTGGGGACCATATATTTT. Translation: CSASGQLGTIYF.

The chain has TRBV5-1 and TRBJ2-7, with 11 bases lining up with TRBD1. Germline V lookup: CDR1 SGHRS, CDR2 YFSETQ. V trimming: 1 base; J trimming: 7 bases; junction bases outside the gene matches: 4. The CDR3 totals 14 residues. This chain's CDR3 is CASSLRDRGGEQYF. The CDR3 region has the DNA TGCGCCAGCAGCTTGCGGGACAGGGGGGGAGAGCAGTACTTC.

This clone has just one count. This chain joins TRBV25-1 and TRBJ1-1; maybe TRBD1 (6 bases). The CDR3 totals 12 residues. Trimming removed 11 bases from V and 3 bases from J, with 13 bases in between. The germline gives CDR1 MGHDK, CDR2 SYGVNS. The CDR3 region is CAAQGRDTEAFF. DNA for the CDR3: TGTGCCGCACAGGGACGTGACACTGAAGCTTTCTTT.

The chain employs TRBV6-5 and TRBJ1-2; the match to TRBD1 covers 9 bases. The CDR3 spans 15 residues. The junction had 5 bases not matched to a gene; V was cut back by 2 bases and J by 4 bases. CDR1 and CDR2 (germline): MNHEY, SVGAGI. Here the CDR3 reads CASSYNRGLSYGYTF. The CDR3 DNA reads TGTGCCAGCAGTTACAACAGGGGGCTATCCTATGGCTACACCTTC.

The chain recombines TRBV24-1 with TRBJ2-5; tentatively, D is TRBD2 (5 bases). V was clipped by 4 bases and J by 2 bases, with 13 bases between them. The CDR3 is 15 amino acids. CDR1 and CDR2 (germline): KGHDR, SFDVKD. CDR3 sequence (DNA): TGTGCCACCAGTGAACCAACTGGCGGGCAAGAGACCCAGTACTTC. It yields the protein CATSEPTGGQETQYF.